This T cell receptor beta chain was sequenced during a study of blood T cell repertoires in COVID-19 (dated by TCRdb to the early 2020s). A note on the overall study: Samples from collaborators originated in the United States, Italy and Spain and spanned both the acute and convalescent phases of COVID-19. The repertoires were released in a freely available public database intended as a resource for research on the immune response to SARS-CoV-2. Deeply sampled blood TCRbeta repertoires from subjects exposed to, actively infected with, or recovered from COVID-19 were included in the dataset. Samples were obtained from the ongoing ImmuneRACE study (first 160 participants) and from about 1,300 subjects provided by 6 global collaborators. The material from the prospective study consisted of cDNA or gDNA derived from T cells, B-cell-depleted T cells, or PBMCs. HLA class I and class II types, where available, came from metadata supplied by the sample provider rather than from assay-based typing. Nearly every sample came with metadata listing a de-identified subject ID, COVID-19 status, age in years and sex.

Paper-wide results and their limitations: The amount of clinical and demographic metadata varied by source and participant and was provided uncurated.

The collaborating institutions used their own protocols to collect whole blood in K2EDTA tubes. For TCRbeta analysis, collaborator samples were shipped as frozen whole blood, as isolated PBMCs, or as DNA extracted from either sample type. The immunoSEQ Assay, a bias-controlled multiplex PCR, was used to amplify TCRbeta CDR3 regions from genomic DNA. As for the original processing: The number of nucleated cells in each sample was estimated from the amplification of reference gene primers within the assay. To quantify the absolute abundance of each unique TCRbeta CDR3 rearrangement, sequence reads were collapsed and filtered. For each sample, productive Simpson clonality was calculated by taking the square root of Simpson's diversity index across productive rearrangements. What TCRdb holds here is the immuneACCESS table cut down to in-frame rearrangements. Part of the clones is not present; checked against another copy, under half of the missing clones reflect an unresolved V gene, and the others are unexplained. That table gives V, J and clone size, and the DNA gave D and trimming. This sample has 65,000 to 90,000 clones in its table, and less than 80% of those were observed once. 26% of the sample is in the top ten clones.

Here V drops 6 bases and J drops 1 base, and the junction holds 2 bases not matched to any gene. From its cysteine to its phenylalanine, the CDR3 spans 13 amino acids. CDR3 DNA is the only sequence kept; it has 39 bases, read in frame from the first base. Note on this clone: The specificity of this receptor is unknown. No quality values exist for individual bases; no much larger clone is one base distant.

The sequence is built from TRBV12-3 or TRBV12-4 and TRBJ2-5; TRBD1 aligns with 7 central bases. The source of this sequence is a man in his 60s with active or convalescent COVID-19. Sequencing was carried out using peripheral blood. The nucleotide sequence reads as follows: TGTGCCAGCAGCGGACAGGCCCAAGAGACCCAGTACTTC. The encoded protein is CASSGQAQETQYF.